This TCR beta chain was recovered during a study of early T cells in non-severe SARS-CoV-2 infection. Study overall: Sequencing was performed on bulk RNA from unsorted whole blood, leaving chains unpaired. Findings of the study overall: Reliance on VDJdb matching favored anti-spike CD8 responses; private and CD4 specificities were missed.

In its sample, this clonotype was seen many times. As yet, its antigen is unknown. V dropped 3 bases and J dropped 0 bases, with 5 bases sitting between them. CDR3 length equals 13 residues. Germline-derived CDR1 and CDR2 are DFQATT and SNEGSKA (reference sequence). The TCR library protocol was used to attach unique molecular identifiers. These identifiers were attached to individual cDNA molecules. TCRdb called the 5' RACE reads again in MiXCR, with one record for every CDR3 protein. The table shows about 40,000 distinct CDR3 sequences, with approximately 4.8% occurring only once. This sequence originates from an adult who was a healthcare worker with PCR-confirmed SARS-CoV-2 infection or an uninfected control (not recorded which). Material for sequencing was whole blood. The chain links TRBV20-1 to TRBJ2-2, with D possibly being TRBD2 (5 bases). This CDR3 is CSASGTNTGELFF. The DNA of the CDR3 is TGCAGTGCTAGCGGGACGAACACCGGGGAGCTGTTTTTT.